The 5 T cell receptor beta chains below all came from one sample that was sequenced in a study of T-cell reconstitution after alpha-beta-depleted transplantation in children. The TCRbeta library was prepared with unique molecular identifiers. TCRdb reprocessed the PCR reads with MiXCR, giving one entry per CDR3 protein. Of 500,000 or so distinct CDR3 sequences listed, approximately 32% were seen once; the top ten hold roughly 2.5%. Sample: PBMCs from the stem cell graft donor, taken from the stem cell graft. Receptors were obtained from a human donor who donated a stem cell graft to a child with aplastic anemia.

V is TRBV18 and J is TRBJ1-1; no firm D call. Trimming removed 6 bases at V and 4 bases at J, with 12 bases between. From germline, CDR1 is KGHSH and CDR2 LQKENI. This CDR3 has 13 residues. Here the CDR3 reads CASSLGEGTEAFF. For the CDR3, the DNA is TGTGCCAGCTCCCTAGGTGAGGGCACTGAAGCTTTCTTT.

This chain links TRBV9 with TRBJ2-2, with TRBD1 matching 8 bases. CDR1 SGDLS and CDR2 YYNGEE come from the germline V gene. The CDR3 has 15 residues. The V and J ends lost 3 bases and 1 base, in that order; junction bases with no gene match: 2. CDR3 sequence: CASSAGQGNTGELFF. Here the CDR3 DNA reads TGTGCCAGCAGCGCCGGACAGGGGAACACCGGGGAGCTGTTTTTT.

This clonotype was detected a few times. The chain carries TRBV12-3 or TRBV12-4 and TRBJ2-3; 7 nucleotides agree with TRBD2. The CDR3 has 12 residues. V dropped 6 bases and J dropped 12; count of bases not matched to a gene: 9. The DNA of the CDR3 is TGTGCCAGCAGCAGGACTAGTTTGGCACAGTATTTT. It codes for CASSRTSLAQYF.

This clonotype was recorded a few times. The V and J genes are TRBV6-2 or TRBV6-3 and TRBJ1-2; 11 nucleotides agree with TRBD1. Germline assignment: CDR1 MNHEY and CDR2 SVGEGT. With 8 bases clipped from V and 8 bases from J, the junction kept 10 bases outside the gene matches. The CDR3 loop spans 14 amino acids. As DNA, the CDR3 is TGTGCCAGCCGTCCCTGGGACAGGGGGACCGGCTACACCTTC. Translated, it gives CASRPWDRGTGYTF.

This clonotype was recorded at least ten times. V gene TRBV15 combines with J gene TRBJ2-1; D ambiguous. The CDR3 is 16 amino acids. V dropped 0 bases and J dropped 0 bases, with 9 bases sitting between them. CDR1 and CDR2 from the germline V gene are LNHNV and YYDKDF (reference sequence). CDR3 sequence (DNA): TGTGCCACCAGCAGAGATCCGGCGAACTCCTACAATGAGCAGTTCTTC. Translation: CATSRDPANSYNEQFF.